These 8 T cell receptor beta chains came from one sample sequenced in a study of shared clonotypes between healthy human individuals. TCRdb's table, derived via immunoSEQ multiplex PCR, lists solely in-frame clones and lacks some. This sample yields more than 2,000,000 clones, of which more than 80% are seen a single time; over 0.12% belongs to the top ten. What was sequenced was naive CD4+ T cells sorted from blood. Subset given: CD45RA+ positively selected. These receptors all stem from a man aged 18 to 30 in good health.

CDR3 sequence: CASSFGTLGRNEKLFF. The CDR3 bases are TGTGCCAGCAGCTTCGGGACTTTGGGGAGGAATGAAAAACTGTTTTTT. This chain joins TRBV5-6 and TRBJ1-4; tentatively, D is TRBD1 (5 bases). The CDR3 runs 16 residues. Per the germline V gene, CDR1 is SGHDT and CDR2 is YYEEEE. The V gene lost 2 bases and the J gene lost 5 bases, with 16 bases spanning the gap.

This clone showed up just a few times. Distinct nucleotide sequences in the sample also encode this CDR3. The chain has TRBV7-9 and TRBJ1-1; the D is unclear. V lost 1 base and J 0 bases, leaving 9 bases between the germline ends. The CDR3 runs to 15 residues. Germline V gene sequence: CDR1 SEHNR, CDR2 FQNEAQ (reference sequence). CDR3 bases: TGTGCCAGCAGCTTAGGTACAGCCATGAACACTGAAGCTTTCTTT. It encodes CASSLGTAMNTEAFF.

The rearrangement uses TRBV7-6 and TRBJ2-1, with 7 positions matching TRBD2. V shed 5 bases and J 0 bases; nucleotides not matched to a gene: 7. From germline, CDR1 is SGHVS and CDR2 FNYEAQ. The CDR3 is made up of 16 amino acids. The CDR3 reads CASSPEAGSSYNEQFF. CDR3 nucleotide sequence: TGTGCCAGCAGCCCAGAAGCGGGAAGCTCCTACAATGAGCAGTTCTTC. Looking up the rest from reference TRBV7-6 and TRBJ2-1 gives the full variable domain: GAGVSQSPRYKVTKRGQDVALRCDPISGHVSLYWYRQALGQGPEFLTYFNYEAQQDKSGLPNDRFSAERPEGSISTLTIQRTEQRDSAMYRCASSPEAGSSYNEQFFGPGTRLTVL.

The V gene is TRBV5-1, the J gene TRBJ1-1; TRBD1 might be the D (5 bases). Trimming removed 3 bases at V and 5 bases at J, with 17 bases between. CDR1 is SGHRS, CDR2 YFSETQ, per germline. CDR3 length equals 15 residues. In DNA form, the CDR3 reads TGCGCCAGCAGCTCCGGGGACCTAGGCCGGACTGAAGCTTTCTTT. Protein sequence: CASSSGDLGRTEAFF.

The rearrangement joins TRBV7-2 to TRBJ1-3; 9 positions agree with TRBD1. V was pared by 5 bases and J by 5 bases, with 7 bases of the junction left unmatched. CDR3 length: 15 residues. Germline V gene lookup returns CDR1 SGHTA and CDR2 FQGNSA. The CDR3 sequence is CASSPSGTGRNTIYF. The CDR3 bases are TGTGCCAGCAGCCCCAGCGGGACAGGGAGAAACACCATATATTTT.

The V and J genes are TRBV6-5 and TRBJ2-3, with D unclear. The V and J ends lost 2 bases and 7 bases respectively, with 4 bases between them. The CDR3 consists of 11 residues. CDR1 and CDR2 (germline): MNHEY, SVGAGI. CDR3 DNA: TGTGCCAGCAGTTACACGAATACGCAGTATTTT. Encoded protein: CASSYTNTQYF.

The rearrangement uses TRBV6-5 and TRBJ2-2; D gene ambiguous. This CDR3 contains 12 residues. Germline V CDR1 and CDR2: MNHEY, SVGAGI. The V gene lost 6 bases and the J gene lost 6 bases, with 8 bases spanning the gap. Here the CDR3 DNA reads TGTGCCAGCAGGACCACTGCCGGGGAGCTGTTTTTT. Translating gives CASRTTAGELFF.

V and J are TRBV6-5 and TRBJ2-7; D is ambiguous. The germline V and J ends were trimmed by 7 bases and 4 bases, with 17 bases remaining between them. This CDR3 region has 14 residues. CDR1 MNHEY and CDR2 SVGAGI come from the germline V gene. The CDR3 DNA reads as TGTGCCAGCAAGTCCAGGAAAGGGTTGTACGAGCAGTACTTC. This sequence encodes CASKSRKGLYEQYF.